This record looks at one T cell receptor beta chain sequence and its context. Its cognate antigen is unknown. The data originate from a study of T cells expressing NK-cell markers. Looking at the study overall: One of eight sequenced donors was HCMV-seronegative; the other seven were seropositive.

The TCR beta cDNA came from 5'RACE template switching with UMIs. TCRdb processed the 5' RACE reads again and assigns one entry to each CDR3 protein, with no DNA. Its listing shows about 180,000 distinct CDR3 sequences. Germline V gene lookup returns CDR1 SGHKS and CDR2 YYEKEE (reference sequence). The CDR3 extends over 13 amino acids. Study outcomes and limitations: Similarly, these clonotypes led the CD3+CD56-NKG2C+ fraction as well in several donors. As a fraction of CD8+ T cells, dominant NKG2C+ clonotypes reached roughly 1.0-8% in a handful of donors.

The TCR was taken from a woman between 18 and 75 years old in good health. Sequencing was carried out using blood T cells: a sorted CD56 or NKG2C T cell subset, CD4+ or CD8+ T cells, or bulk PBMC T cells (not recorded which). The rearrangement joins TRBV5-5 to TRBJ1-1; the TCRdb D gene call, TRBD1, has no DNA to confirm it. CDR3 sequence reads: CASSSQGVAEAFF.